This T cell receptor beta chain was sequenced during a study of T cell responses to AZD1222 COVID-19 vaccine. General observations from the study: Nearly half of the spike-specific TCRs reportedly recognize variant regions that carry no mutations. Repertoires were obtained solely post-peak T cell response. Spike-specific TCR depth and breadth grew after two AZD1222 doses.

Clones were read by immunoSEQ multiplex PCR, and TCRdb kept only the in-frame ones, dropping some. This table holds about 81,000 clones, 80% to 95% found once. In regard to this clone: The antigen is not known.

There are 14 residues in the CDR3. The germline V gene encodes CDR1 MNHEY and CDR2 SVGEGT. V gave up 4 bases and J gave up 8 bases; unmatched junction bases: 6. This sample comprised peripheral blood, obtained 28 days after the second AZD1222 dose. This receptor was identified in an adult who received the AZD1222 COVID-19 vaccine. This sequence joins TRBV6-2 or TRBV6-3 and TRBJ1-2; 11 nucleotides align to TRBD1. As DNA, the CDR3 is TGTGCCAGCAGTTCGGACAGGGGGCGATTCGGCTACACCTTC. It yields the protein CASSSDRGRFGYTF.